These T cell receptor beta chains were read from a single sample in a study of blood T cell repertoires in COVID-19. Data came from immunoSEQ multiplex PCR; TCRdb stores just in-frame clones and leaves some out. The table lists around 160,000 clones, roughly 88% of them singletons. The material sequenced was PBMCs or T cells enriched from blood (not recorded which). These receptors came from a woman aged 30 to 39 with acute COVID-19. The CDR3 runs from the conserved cysteine through the conserved F or W. D genes are given only for firm matches. Clone size is stated in some rows and not others, as once, few, many or a class when expanded.

TRBV3-1/TRBV3-2	TRBJ1-1	NA	NA	TGTGCCAGCAGCCATGGAGGGCCGGAAACTGAAGCTTTCTTT	CASSHGGPETEAFF
TRBV15	TRBJ1-5	TRBD1	NA	TGTGCCACCAGCAGAGCGGGACAGGGGAGCAATCAGCCCCAGCATTTT	CATSRAGQGSNQPQHF
TRBV3-1/TRBV3-2	TRBJ1-1	TRBD1	NA	TGTGCCAGCAGCCAAGAAATACAGGGGGCCTACACTGAAGCTTTCTTT	CASSQEIQGAYTEAFF
TRBV2	TRBJ1-2	NA	NA	TGTGCCAGCGCCCGGGCCGAGGGCTATGGCTACACCTTC	CASARAEGYGYTF
TRBV5-1	TRBJ1-3	NA	NA	TGCGCCAGCAGAGTAGGGAGCGGAAACACCATATATTTT	CASRVGSGNTIYF
TRBV4-1	TRBJ1-3	TRBD1	once	TGCGCCAGCAGCCAATTTGCTCGCCAGGGACAGGGTGTCGTAAACACCATATATTTT	CASSQFARQGQGVVNTIYF
TRBV11-2	TRBJ2-7	TRBD2	NA	TGTGCCAGCAGCAGATTGACTAGCCTCTACGAGCAGTACTTC	CASSRLTSLYEQYF
TRBV2	TRBJ2-5	NA	few	TGTGCCAGCAGTGAAAGGCGGGCAGAGACCCAGTACTTC	CASSERRAETQYF
TRBV28	TRBJ1-5	NA	NA	TGTGCCAGCAGTTGGAGAGTTTTAGCACAGCCCCAGCATTTT	CASSWRVLAQPQHF
TRBV12-3/TRBV12-4	TRBJ1-1	TRBD1	NA	TGTGCCAGCAGGACCTCGGGACAGGAAGCTTTCTTT	CASRTSGQEAFF
TRBV5-1	TRBJ1-4	NA	NA	TGCGCCAGCAGCTTGGGGGGAGTCAATGAAAAACTGTTTTTT	CASSLGGVNEKLFF
TRBV18	TRBJ1-2	TRBD1	NA	TGTGCCAGCTCACCGGGACAGGGGGCTAATGGCTACACCTTC	CASSPGQGANGYTF
TRBV5-1	TRBJ1-1	NA	NA	TGCGCCAGCAGCTTGGCCGGGTACACTGAAGCTTTCTTT	CASSLAGYTEAFF
TRBV28	TRBJ2-7	TRBD2	NA	TGTGCCAGCATAGGCGCTGCCACTAGCGGGAGGGCCAGCTACGAGCAGTACTTC	CASIGAATSGRASYEQYF
TRBV28	TRBJ2-1	TRBD2	NA	TGTGCCAGCAGACGGACTAGCGGGAGGATGCATGAGCAGTTCTTC	CASRRTSGRMHEQFF
TRBV7-3	TRBJ1-2	NA	NA	TGTGCCAGCAGCTCCTCGGGAGGGACCCTCTATGGCTACACCTTC	CASSSSGGTLYGYTF
TRBV18	TRBJ1-1	NA	once	TGTGCCAGCTCACCAGATCAGGGGAACACTGAAGCTTTCTTT	CASSPDQGNTEAFF
TRBV6-6	TRBJ2-1	TRBD2	NA	TGTGCCAGCAGTCTCCTCGAAAGCGGGAGCTCCTACAATGAGCAGTTCTTC	CASSLLESGSSYNEQFF
TRBV30	TRBJ1-1	NA	NA	TGTGCCTGGAGCTTATCCGGGACTTTGAACACTGAAGCTTTCTTT	CAWSLSGTLNTEAFF
TRBV29-1	TRBJ1-2	NA	NA	TGCAGCGTGGGGGGAGTACAGTACGAGAATAACTATGGCTACACCTTC	CSVGGVQYENNYGYTF
TRBV28	TRBJ1-4	TRBD1	NA	TGTGCCAGCACGCTGCAGGGACAGGGCGGCGAAAAACTGTTTTTT	CASTLQGQGGEKLFF
TRBV25-1	TRBJ1-2	NA	NA	TGTGCCAGCAGGGCGGTCGGTAACTATGGCTACACCTTC	CASRAVGNYGYTF
TRBV27	TRBJ2-3	TRBD1	NA	TGTGCCAGCAGGGAGGGACAGGGGATTTCGGCAGATACGCAGTATTTT	CASREGQGISADTQYF
TRBV9	TRBJ2-1	NA	NA	TGTGCCAGCAGCGCCCCCAGATCGAATGAGCAGTTCTTC	CASSAPRSNEQFF
TRBV30	TRBJ1-1	NA	NA	TGTGCCTGGAGTCCGGACGGACAGAACACTGAAGCTTTCTTT	CAWSPDGQNTEAFF
TRBV6-5	TRBJ2-5	TRBD1	NA	TGTGCCAGCGATACAGGGGGCAGGGAGACCCAGTACTTC	CASDTGGRETQYF
TRBV18	TRBJ2-5	NA	NA	TGTGCCAGCTCACCCCAGGGAGGCCTCCAAGAGACCCAGTACTTC	CASSPQGGLQETQYF
TRBV9	TRBJ2-3	TRBD2	NA	TGTGCCAGCAGCGGACATCGAACTAGCGACAACTCAGATACGCAGTATTTT	CASSGHRTSDNSDTQYF